The table lists the clone carrying this T cell receptor beta chain with a few counts. The method was immunoSEQ multiplex PCR; TCRdb's version includes in-frame clones alone and lacks a portion of them. Among roughly 73,000 clones listed, over 70% were seen once. Germline values: CDR1 MDHEN, CDR2 SYDVKM. The CDR3 has 15 residues. V was clipped by 3 bases and J by 1 base, with 11 bases between them. The data are from a study of T cell clones after liver transplantation. The chain uses TRBV28 and TRBJ2-3; no clear D. The receptor was isolated from a human donor who received a liver transplant. The sample in question was CD4+ T cells from blood, obtained before liver transplant. The CDR3: CASSFSGVRTDTQYF. The CDR3 region has the DNA TGTGCCAGCAGTTTCAGTGGAGTACGCACAGATACGCAGTATTTT. Using reference TRBV28 and TRBJ2-3 for the parts outside the CDR3, the full variable domain is DVKVTQSSRYLVKRTGEKVFLECVQDMDHENMFWYRQDPGLGLRLIYFSYDVKMKEKGDIPEGYSVSREKKERFSLILESASTNQTSMYLCASSFSGVRTDTQYFGPGTRLTVL.